This passage covers 13 T cell receptor beta chains from one sample sequenced in a study of vaccination and CD4 T cells after COVID-19. The Oncomine TCR Beta short-read assay sequenced DNA from cultured CD4+ T cells. Using its own MiXCR run on the PCR reads, TCRdb lists one record per CDR3 protein. The table lists roughly 17,000 distinct CDR3 sequences, approximately 38% of them singletons, with 9.5% to 15% in the top ten. The treatment is: approximately nine-day PBMC culture with coronavirus spike peptide pools or control peptides (ViraFEST assay). These receptors' antigens are unknown. Sequenced input: CD4+ T cells from blood, cultured in vitro. All receptors come from a human donor who had recovered from COVID-19.

V usage is TRBV6-1 and J usage is TRBJ2-1; 7 bases line up with TRBD1. Germline values: CDR1 MNHNS, CDR2 SASEGT. The V gene end was trimmed by 6 bases and the J gene end by 3 bases; junction bases not matched to a gene: 2. The CDR3 is 13 residues long. The CDR3 DNA reads TGTGCCAGCAGGCGGACAGGCTACAATGAGCAGTTCTTC. It translates to CASRRTGYNEQFF.

This clonotype has more than one count but fewer than ten. This chain connects TRBV20-1 to TRBJ2-5, with TRBD1 matching over 8 bases. Germline V gene lookup returns CDR1 DFQATT and CDR2 SNEGSKA (reference sequence). This CDR3 is 12 amino acids long. V gave up 2 bases and J gave up 4 bases; unmatched junction bases: 0. The CDR3 spells CSARQGAETQYF. The CDR3, as DNA: TGCAGTGCTAGACAGGGGGCAGAGACCCAGTACTTC.

The chain links TRBV20-1 to TRBJ2-2; TRBD1 or TRBD2 may be the D gene (5 bases each). CDR1 and CDR2 (germline): DFQATT, SNEGSKA (reference sequence). The V and J ends lost 2 bases and 1 base respectively, with 17 bases between them. The CDR3 is 17 amino acids. Here the CDR3 DNA reads TGCAGTGCTAGACCCCGGATGGGGACGGTGAACACCGGGGAGCTGTTTTTT. It is translated as CSARPRMGTVNTGELFF.

The chain uses TRBV20-1 and TRBJ2-3; D is uncertain. The V and J ends lost 4 bases and 2 bases respectively, with 19 bases between them. CDR3 size: 16 residues. Germline values: CDR1 DFQATT, CDR2 SNEGSKA (reference sequence). This chain's CDR3 is CSANRPRDQATDTQYF. In DNA, the CDR3 is TGCAGTGCTAACCGACCCCGAGACCAAGCCACAGATACGCAGTATTTT.

This chain joins TRBV15 and TRBJ2-3; D remains ambiguous. The CDR3 runs 17 residues. V lost 0 bases to trimming and J lost 0 bases, with 13 bases between them. Germline V lookup: CDR1 LNHNV, CDR2 YYDKDF (reference sequence). The CDR3 sequence: CATSRDRRRLSTDTQYF. The CDR3 nucleotides are TGTGCCACCAGCAGAGATCGTCGTAGGCTGAGCACAGATACGCAGTATTTT.

The chain carries TRBV30 and TRBJ1-2; D not resolved. The V gene lost 3 bases and the J gene lost 5 bases, with 10 bases spanning the gap. Germline loops: CDR1 GTSNPN, CDR2 SVGIG (reference sequence). The CDR3 is 12 amino acids. In DNA, the CDR3 is TGTGCCTGGAGCCCCAGTAGTTATGGCTACACCTTC. This gives the protein CAWSPSSYGYTF.

The chain employs TRBV15 and TRBJ1-5; possible D gene TRBD1, 5 bases. From germline, CDR1 is LNHNV and CDR2 YYDKDF (reference sequence). V lost 1 base, J lost 2 bases, and 9 bases lay in between. This CDR3 contains 15 residues. The CDR3 sequence: CATSRGRGGNQPQHF. CDR3 bases: TGTGCCACCAGCAGAGGGAGGGGAGGCAATCAGCCCCAGCATTTT.

This clonotype was seen a few times. The genes are TRBV6-2 or TRBV6-3 and TRBJ2-7; 7 bases line up with TRBD1. V lost 6 bases and J lost 2; bases outside the gene matches: 1. The CDR3 sequence is 12 residues long. Looked up from germline, CDR1 is MNHEY and CDR2 is SVGEGT. This chain's CDR3 is CASSQGAYEQYF. DNA of the CDR3: TGTGCCAGCAGCCAGGGGGCCTACGAGCAGTACTTC.

This clonotype was found a few times. The chain carries TRBV7-2 and TRBJ1-2; D possibly corresponds to TRBD1 (6 bases). Germline V lookup: CDR1 SGHTA, CDR2 FQGNSA. Between the trimmed V and J ends, which lost 4 bases and 7 bases, there was a span of 19 bases. This CDR3 spans 15 amino acids. CDR3: CASSSSNREAGGYTF. The CDR3 region has the DNA TGTGCCAGCAGCTCAAGTAACAGGGAGGCGGGTGGCTACACCTTC.

This chain connects TRBV5-1 to TRBJ2-1, with TRBD2 matching 7 bases. Losses at the gene ends were 0 bases for V and 5 bases for J; bases not matched to a gene: 8. This CDR3 comprises 16 residues. Germline V gene data show CDR1 as SGHRS and CDR2 as YFSETQ. CDR3 loop: CASSLAGLGWDNEQFF. In DNA, the CDR3 is TGCGCCAGCAGCTTGGCCGGACTAGGTTGGGACAATGAGCAGTTCTTC.

This clonotype is classed as medium-sized. This sequence joins TRBV6-1 and TRBJ1-5; unclear D gene. This CDR3 contains 14 residues. The germline V gene has CDR1 MNHNS and CDR2 SASEGT. The ends were cut back, 9 bases at V and 3 bases at J, with 15 bases in the middle. CDR3 sequence reads: CASTSSGNNQPQHF. The CDR3 DNA reads as TGTGCCAGTACTTCATCGGGGAACAATCAGCCCCAGCATTTT.

By its share, this clonotype is medium-sized. The chain couples TRBV6-2 or TRBV6-3 to TRBJ1-2; D not certain. Germline CDR1 reads MNHEY; CDR2 reads SVGEGT. The length of the CDR3 is 16 residues. V lost 6 bases and J 4 bases, leaving 21 bases between the germline ends. As DNA, the CDR3 is TGTGCCAGCAGACCCCCGGAGGGCCGGCGCGGCTATGGCTACACCTTC. Translating gives CASRPPEGRRGYGYTF.

This clonotype has just a few counts. V and J are TRBV6-2 or TRBV6-3 and TRBJ1-4; D not certain. This CDR3 is 15 amino acids long. Germline-derived CDR1 and CDR2 are MNHEY and SVGEGT. Trimming left V 0 bases short and J 7 bases short, with 12 bases between. CDR3 nucleotide sequence: TGTGCCAGCAGTTACTCACACGGCCTGGGTGAAAAACTGTTTTTT. Translation gives CASSYSHGLGEKLFF.